This T cell receptor beta chain was found in a study of blood T cells in healthy people across ages. Study at large: Template switching recovered approximately one barcoded beta molecule for every two T cells.

As for this clonotype: Its target is unknown.

PCR was performed a second time for roughly 6 to 12 cycles using a sample-barcoded 5' primer and a J-beta primer mix. TCRdb redid the calling of the 5' RACE reads with MiXCR, one entry per CDR3 protein. This table has roughly 1,700,000 distinct CDR3 sequences, roughly 27% appearing once. The CDR3 extends over 18 amino acids. Study-wide points: For the donors, CMV status was unknown and possibly confounded expanded clonotype changes. Per million T cells, TCR beta diversity dropped about linearly as age rose. TCR beta diversity tracked closely with naive T cell percentage.

V usage is TRBV21-1 and J usage is TRBJ1-5; the table's D gene call, TRBD1, was not cross checked with the DNA. TRBV21-1 is tagged as a pseudogene. The sequenced sample was blood. This TCR was recovered from a woman aged 25 to 39 in good health. The CDR3 region has the DNA TGTGCCAGCAGCAAAGCGCGATTCAGGGTGTGGACTAATCAGCCCCAGCATTTT. As protein: CASSKARFRVWTNQPQHF.